The 27 T cell receptor beta chains in this list originate from one sample, sequenced in a study of blood T cell repertoires in COVID-19 (dated by TCRdb to 2020 to 2022). The method was the immunoSEQ multiplex PCR assay. Imported from immuneACCESS, the table was reduced by TCRdb to in-frame sequences with V and J called. These copies leave out some clones; in studies compared against another copy, an unresolved V gene accounts for under half, and the cause of the remainder is not known. This sample has approximately 250,000 clones in its table, and roughly 84% of those were observed once. Jointly, the top ten make up about 0.91% of the sample. The sample consisted of peripheral blood. All receptors derive from a man aged 35-49 years with acute or convalescent COVID-19.

This rearrangement joins TRBV7-2 to TRBJ1-2, with TRBD1 matching 9 bases. Germline CDR1 is SGHTA and CDR2 is FQGNSA. The CDR3 has 16 amino acids. V was pared by 2 bases and J by 8 bases, with 12 bases of the junction left unmatched. The CDR3 protein is CASSLTGTGIAEGYTF. The DNA for the CDR3 is TGTGCCAGCAGCTTAACCGGGACAGGGATTGCGGAAGGCTACACCTTC.

The gene calls are TRBV5-1 and TRBJ1-2; 8 nucleotides line up with TRBD1. Trimming took 5 bases from V and 8 from J; bases not matched to a gene: 8. There are 13 residues in the CDR3. The germline CDR1 and CDR2 sequences are SGHRS and YFSETQ. The CDR3, as DNA: TGCGCCAGCAGATTGACAGGGGCGGAAGGCTACACCTTC. Residues: CASRLTGAEGYTF.

The chain has TRBV7-6 and TRBJ1-2; D perhaps matches TRBD1 (6 bases). This CDR3 contains 15 residues. Germline values: CDR1 SGHVS, CDR2 FNYEAQ. V gave up 4 bases and J gave up 8 bases, with 20 bases separating them. The CDR3 DNA follows: TGTGCCAGCAGCTCATACAGGGCCCCCGTGGAAGGCTACACCTTC. Translated, it gives CASSSYRAPVEGYTF.

The chain recombines TRBV27 with TRBJ2-3, with D uncertain. V lost 2 bases and J 5 bases, leaving 8 bases between the germline ends. Germline CDR1 reads MNHEY; CDR2 reads SMNVEV (reference sequence). The CDR3 has 13 residues. CDR3 coding DNA: TGTGCCAGCAGTTTAACGGAGAAAGATACGCAGTATTTT. Amino acids: CASSLTEKDTQYF.

The chain links TRBV28 to TRBJ1-1; D possibly corresponds to TRBD1 (6 bases). The germline V gene encodes CDR1 MDHEN and CDR2 SYDVKM. V lost 6 bases, J lost 2 bases, and 13 bases lay in between. CDR3 size: 14 residues. The CDR3 region is CASSRTGYNTEAFF. In DNA form, the CDR3 reads TGTGCCAGCAGCCGCACAGGGTATAACACTGAAGCTTTCTTT.

This clone occurred a few times. The J gene is TRBJ2-7, the V gene TRBV3-1 (or the pseudogene TRBV3-2); D is possibly TRBD1 (6 bases). This CDR3 region has 15 residues. CDR1 and CDR2 (germline): LGHDT, YNNKEL (reference sequence). Trimming took 3 bases from V and 2 from J, leaving 14 bases between them. This chain's CDR3 is CASSQSIKGAYEQYF. The CDR3 nucleotides are TGTGCCAGCAGCCAGTCTATTAAGGGGGCCTACGAGCAGTACTTC.

This clone was seen more than once but under ten times. V and J are TRBV27 and TRBJ1-3; 11 positions agree with TRBD1. The ends lost 6 bases at V and 1 base at J; junction bases unmatched: 14. Germline CDR1 MNHEY, CDR2 SMNVEV (reference sequence). The CDR3 has 19 residues. This CDR3 is CASSYKWDRGSYSGNTIYF. DNA of the CDR3: TGTGCCAGCAGCTATAAATGGGACAGGGGGAGTTATTCTGGAAACACCATATATTTT.

This rearrangement joins TRBV10-3 to TRBJ2-7, with 8 bases identical to TRBD1. J lost 6 bases, V lost 10 bases, and 11 bases had no gene match. In germline, CDR1 is ENHRY, CDR2 SYGVKD. CDR3 size: 13 residues. The DNA for the CDR3 is TGTGCCACGAAGCCGGGACAGGCCTCCGAGCAGTACTTC. Protein product: CATKPGQASEQYF.

The chain links TRBV5-1 to TRBJ1-3; D may be TRBD1 (5 bases). V was clipped by 0 bases and J by 0 bases, with 7 bases between them. CDR1 and CDR2 (germline): SGHRS, YFSETQ. The CDR3 has 15 residues. The CDR3 coding sequence is TGCGCCAGCAGCTTGGACAGGAGCTCTGGAAACACCATATATTTT. Its protein product is CASSLDRSSGNTIYF.

This chain uses TRBV3-1 (or the pseudogene TRBV3-2) with TRBJ1-4, with D possibly TRBD1 on 6 matching bases. The CDR3 length is 17 residues. Germline loops: CDR1 LGHDT, CDR2 YNNKEL (reference sequence). With 3 bases removed from V and 5 bases from J, the gap between germline ends came to 19 bases. The CDR3 nucleotides read TGTGCCAGCAGCCAGTCAGGGGCGCAGAGAATCAATGAAAAACTGTTTTTT. Translated, it gives CASSQSGAQRINEKLFF.

This chain links TRBV3-1 (or the pseudogene TRBV3-2) with TRBJ1-3; D might be TRBD1 (6 bases). CDR1 and CDR2 (germline): LGHDT, YNNKEL (reference sequence). Trimming pared 8 bases from V and 16 bases from J, leaving 21 bases between. The CDR3 spans 12 residues. CDR3 sequence: CASGQSGARHYF. CDR3 coding DNA: TGTGCCAGCGGTCAATCAGGGGCCCGACACTATTTT.

CDR3 sequence: CASSPNEAGEQFF. DNA of the CDR3: TGTGCCAGCAGCCCGAATGAAGCGGGTGAGCAGTTCTTC. The V gene is TRBV4-2, the J gene TRBJ2-1; tentatively, D is TRBD2 (6 bases). The length of the CDR3 is 13 residues. Germline loops: CDR1 LGHNA, CDR2 YNFKEQ. Trimming pared 4 bases from V and 9 bases from J, leaving 13 bases between.

This chain links TRBV5-4 with TRBJ2-3; TRBD2 aligns across 11 bases. Trimming at V came to 4 bases and at J to 0 bases, leaving 7 bases not matched to a gene. The CDR3 is made up of 17 amino acids. Germline V lookup: CDR1 SGHNT, CDR2 YYREEE (reference sequence). In nucleotides, the CDR3 is TGTGCCAGCAGCCGGCGACTAGCGGGGACTAGCACAGATACGCAGTATTTT. It encodes CASSRRLAGTSTDTQYF.

The genes are TRBV6-6 and TRBJ1-1; no clear D. Between the trimmed V and J ends, which lost 2 bases and 7 bases, there was a span of 11 bases. From germline, CDR1 is MNHNY and CDR2 SVGAGI (reference sequence). The CDR3 has 13 amino acids. CDR3 in DNA: TGTGCCAGCAGTTACGCGGCGGGGTTTGAAGCTTTCTTT. Protein sequence: CASSYAAGFEAFF.

This chain uses TRBV6-5 with TRBJ1-1; the D is unclear. Looked up from germline, CDR1 is MNHEY and CDR2 is SVGAGI. The CDR3 contains 14 residues. Deletions cut 7 bases from V and 1 base from J, with 13 bases between. The CDR3 region has the DNA TGTGCCAGCATCGACCGGGGAAGGAACACTGAAGCTTTCTTT. Translated, it gives CASIDRGRNTEAFF.

This sequence joins TRBV7-2 and TRBJ1-1, with a tentative D call TRBD1 (6 bases). Germline values: CDR1 SGHTA, CDR2 FQGNSA. Trimming pared 1 base from V and 1 base from J, leaving 7 bases between. This CDR3 is 14 amino acids long. The DNA of the CDR3 is TGTGCCAGCAGCTTAGTACAGGGGAACACTGAAGCTTTCTTT. It encodes CASSLVQGNTEAFF.

This clone was observed a handful of times. The chain joins TRBV6-6 to TRBJ2-5; maybe TRBD2 (6 bases). This CDR3 spans 14 amino acids. Trimming removed 1 base at V and 5 bases at J, with 11 bases between. The germline CDR1 and CDR2 sequences are MNHNY and SVGAGI (reference sequence). Here the CDR3 DNA reads TGTGCCAGCAGTTACTGGGGAGGCAAGGAGACCCAGTACTTC. It is translated as CASSYWGGKETQYF.

The chain combines TRBV19 with TRBJ1-6; D not certain. CDR3 length: 12 residues. V was cut by 4 bases and J by 12 bases, with 10 bases left in between. CDR1 is LNHDA, CDR2 SQIVND, per germline (reference sequence). CDR3 residues: CASSTRRGPLHF. Here the CDR3 DNA reads TGTGCCAGTAGTACCCGCCGGGGACCCCTCCACTTT.

This clone was seen only once. The chain carries TRBV19 and TRBJ2-3, with unresolved D. The V gene's germline CDR1 is LNHDA and CDR2 SQIVND (reference sequence). V was trimmed by 0 bases and J by 7 bases, leaving 5 bases between them. CDR3 length: 12 residues. The CDR3, as DNA: TGTGCCAGTAGTATAGATTCCTATACGCAGTATTTT. The encoded protein is CASSIDSYTQYF.

The chain employs TRBV18 and TRBJ1-6; D is undetermined. The CDR3 covers 15 residues. Trimming left V 8 bases short and J 2 bases short, with 13 bases between. Germline CDR1 KGHSH, CDR2 LQKENI. CDR3 sequence reads: CASGRAVPYNSPLHF. CDR3 bases: TGTGCCAGCGGCAGAGCGGTACCCTATAATTCACCCCTCCACTTT.

The chain carries TRBV7-6 and TRBJ2-5; D is possibly TRBD2 (5 bases). Trimming left V 1 base short and J 5 bases short, with 14 bases between. In germline, CDR1 is SGHVS, CDR2 FNYEAQ. The CDR3 is 15 amino acids. The CDR3 nucleotides read TGTGCCAGCAGCTTAGTTCCGGCTAGCAGGGAGACCCAGTACTTC. This translates into CASSLVPASRETQYF.

CDR3 coding DNA: TGTGCCAGCAGCTTGGGCGACAGGGAGAACACTGAAGCTTTCTTT. It translates to CASSLGDRENTEAFF. This rearrangement joins TRBV5-6 to TRBJ1-1; 7 bases are shared with TRBD1. With V trimmed by 0 bases and J by 1 base, 3 bases remained unmatched. Germline loops: CDR1 SGHDT, CDR2 YYEEEE. The CDR3 loop spans 15 amino acids.

The gene calls are TRBV27 and TRBJ1-6; 9 bases are shared with TRBD1. With 5 bases clipped from V and 7 bases from J, the junction kept 0 bases outside the gene matches. This CDR3 is built from 13 residues. Germline CDR1 reads MNHEY; CDR2 reads SMNVEV (reference sequence). The CDR3 region has the DNA TGTGCCAGCAGTGACAGGGGGAATTCACCCCTCCACTTT. Protein product: CASSDRGNSPLHF.

This sequence joins TRBV15 and TRBJ1-6, with D perhaps TRBD1 (5 bases). The CDR3 is made up of 16 amino acids. The germline gives CDR1 LNHNV, CDR2 YYDKDF (reference sequence). V was clipped by 0 bases and J by 5 bases, with 11 bases between them. CDR3 sequence (DNA): TGTGCCACCAGCAGAGATGACCCGGGGGATAATTCACCCCTCCACTTT. Its protein is CATSRDDPGDNSPLHF.

The chain uses TRBV7-9 and TRBJ1-6; D unclear. This CDR3 has 14 amino acids. Germline V gives CDR1 SEHNR, CDR2 FQNEAQ (reference sequence). Trimming stripped 0 bases from V and 9 bases from J, with 9 bases between. The CDR3 DNA sequence: TGTGCCAGCAGCTTAGCAGGCAGCGGTTCACCCCTCCACTTT. This translates into CASSLAGSGSPLHF.

With respect to this clone: This CDR3 is also generated by other DNA sequences in the sample. The gene calls are TRBV3-1 (or the pseudogene TRBV3-2) and TRBJ1-5; the D gene is possibly TRBD1 (6 bases). Per the germline V gene, CDR1 is LGHDT and CDR2 is YNNKEL (reference sequence). This CDR3 is 14 amino acids long. The ends were cut back, 1 base at V and 2 bases at J, with 6 bases in the middle. DNA for the CDR3: TGTGCCAGCAGCCAAGGACAGGGCAATCAGCCCCAGCATTTT. Translation: CASSQGQGNQPQHF.

The chain carries TRBV14 and TRBJ1-1, with a possible D match to TRBD1 (6 bases). The V gene's germline CDR1 is SGHDN and CDR2 FVKESK. The CDR3 has 12 amino acids. Trimming pared 1 base from V and 6 bases from J, leaving 6 bases between. This chain's CDR3 is CASSQGGPEAFF. The CDR3 DNA follows: TGTGCCAGCAGCCAAGGGGGGCCTGAAGCTTTCTTT.